This T cell receptor beta chain emerged from a study of T cell responses to AZD1222 COVID-19 vaccine. Comment on this clone: Its antigen remains unknown.

Whole-study findings and limits: Baseline serostatus was positive in only six AZD1222 recipients. Among the donors, most were white British and more were female, and clonal diversity was possibly underestimated. Spike-specific TCR breadth and depth went up after people got two AZD1222 doses.

Produced via immunoSEQ multiplex PCR; TCRdb's table is partial and in-frame only. The table has approximately 150,000 clones, 80% to 95% seen once. The TCR comes from an adult who received the AZD1222 COVID-19 vaccine. Sample: peripheral blood, taken 28 days after the second AZD1222 dose.

CDR3 sequence: CASSEGSIGVNIQYF. In DNA form, the CDR3 reads TGTGCCAGCAGTGAAGGCTCGATTGGGGTAAACATTCAGTACTTC. V usage is TRBV2 and J usage is TRBJ2-4; D call uncertain. V dropped 1 base and J dropped 6 bases, with 13 bases sitting between them. CDR3 length: 15 residues. Germline lookup yields CDR1 SNHLY and CDR2 FYNNEI.